One sample yielded the 27 T cell receptor beta chains listed below, sequenced in a study of graft-versus-host responses after intestinal transplantation. Antigen specificity for these receptors is unknown. TCRdb's table, derived via immunoSEQ multiplex PCR, lists solely in-frame clones and lacks some. In the table there are 110,000 to 150,000 clones, around 90% of which are singletons. Sequenced material: unstimulated CD4+ T cells sorted from spleen or lymph node cells, taken before intestinal transplant. Receptors originate from a human donor who received an intestinal transplant.

This chain connects TRBV28 to TRBJ1-5, with a weak D call TRBD1 (5 bases). The CDR3 spans 14 residues. V was pared by 5 bases and J by 6 bases, with 14 bases between. CDR1 and CDR2 from the germline V gene are MDHEN and SYDVKM. The CDR3 reads CASSRRPGGQPQHF. Written as DNA, the CDR3 is TGTGCCAGCAGTCGGAGGCCTGGGGGTCAGCCCCAGCATTTT.

The genes are TRBV21-1 and TRBJ2-7; no check of the table's D call, TRBD1, against the DNA was made. TRBV21-1 represents a pseudogene. The CDR3 runs to 10 residues. As DNA, the CDR3 is TGTGCCAGCCCTACTGGGACAGCCCACTTC. Amino acids: CASPTGTAHF.

The table lists this clone with a count of one. The V and J genes are TRBV2 and TRBJ2-7; possible D gene TRBD2, 6 bases. V shed 5 bases and J shed 4 bases, with 15 bases lying between them. The CDR3 spans 14 residues. Germline-derived CDR1 and CDR2 are SNHLY and FYNNEI. CDR3 DNA sequence: TGTGCCAGCAGTACACGGGACTGGGGGTACGAGCAGTACTTC. This sequence encodes CASSTRDWGYEQYF.

As to this clone: One end of the junction does not line up with germline, which may come from a read error. This chain uses TRBV28 with TRBJ1-5, with D unclear. The V gene's germline CDR1 is MDHEN and CDR2 SYDVKM. This CDR3 spans 14 amino acids. The CDR3 nucleotides read TGTGCCAACAGTTTTGGTCGTGGCAATCAGCCCCAGCATTTT. Its translation: CANSFGRGNQPQHF. The whole variable domain, filled in from reference TRBV28 and TRBJ1-5, reads DVKVTQSSRYLVKRTGEKVFLECVQDMDHENMFWYRQDPGLGLRLIYFSYDVKMKEKGDIPEGYSVSREKKERFSLILESASTNQTSMYLCANSFGRGNQPQHFGDGTRLSIL.

The chain couples TRBV2 to TRBJ2-3, with unresolved D. The CDR3 is 14 amino acids. Trimming removed 2 bases at V and 3 bases at J, with 9 bases between. The germline V gene has CDR1 SNHLY and CDR2 FYNNEI. CDR3 protein: CASSERILTDTQYF. The CDR3, as DNA: TGTGCCAGCAGTGAACGGATCCTAACAGATACGCAGTATTTT.

This chain connects TRBV28 to TRBJ2-5; no reliable D call. The end of the DNA aligns better with TRBJ2-7, so the J call may be wrong. The CDR3 totals 14 residues. Germline V gene data show CDR1 as MDHEN and CDR2 as SYDVKM. As DNA, the CDR3 is TGTGCCAGCAGCCCGCCAGGCCTAACCTACGAGCAGTACTTC. Translating it yields CASSPPGLTYEQYF.

The V and J genes are TRBV27 and TRBJ1-1; 7 bases are shared with TRBD1. The length of the CDR3 is 13 residues. CDR1 is MNHEY and CDR2 is SMNVEV in the germline V gene (reference sequence). After removal of 3 bases from V and 6 bases from J, the junction contained 4 bases not matched to a gene. The CDR3 loop reads CASSFGRGAEAFF. Here the CDR3 DNA reads TGTGCCAGCAGTTTCGGCAGGGGGGCTGAAGCTTTCTTT.

V gene TRBV5-1 combines with J gene TRBJ1-3; no firm D call. CDR3 length equals 16 residues. V shed 3 bases and J shed 0 bases, with 13 bases lying between them. CDR1 and CDR2 (germline): SGHRS, YFSETQ. As DNA, the CDR3 is TGCGCCAGCAGCTCCCTGGAGGGAAACTCTGGAAACACCATATATTTT. Encoded protein: CASSSLEGNSGNTIYF. The variable domain in full, completed from reference TRBV5-1 and TRBJ1-3, reads KAGVTQTPRYLIKTRGQQVTLSCSPISGHRSVSWYQQTPGQGLQFLFEYFSETQRNKGNFPGRFSGRQFSNSRSEMNVSTLELGDSALYLCASSSLEGNSGNTIYFGEGSWLTVV.

This sequence joins TRBV2 and TRBJ2-6; 7 bases agree with TRBD1. V lost 5 bases and J lost 0; bases outside the gene matches: 1. The CDR3 covers 15 residues. The germline gives CDR1 SNHLY, CDR2 FYNNEI. In nucleotides, the CDR3 is TGTGCCAGCAGTTACAGGGGCTCTGGGGCCAACGTCCTGACTTTC. Its protein product is CASSYRGSGANVLTF.

This clone was observed a few times. CDR3 nucleotides: TGTGCCAGCAGTTTATTGACTAGCAGACCCTACGAGCAGTACTTC. As protein: CASSLLTSRPYEQYF. The J gene is TRBJ2-7, the V gene TRBV27; 7 bases are a match to TRBD2. The V and J ends lost 1 base and 2 bases, in that order; junction bases with no gene match: 5. The CDR3 has 15 residues. The germline V gene has CDR1 MNHEY and CDR2 SMNVEV (reference sequence).

This rearrangement joins TRBV6-1 to TRBJ2-1, with D possibly called TRBD1 or TRBD2 (5 bases each). The CDR3 has 13 residues. Trimming removed 7 bases at V and 0 bases at J, with 7 bases between. Per germline, CDR1 MNHNS and CDR2 SASEGT. The DNA of the CDR3 is TGTGCCAGCAAGGGGAGCTCCTACAATGAGCAGTTCTTC. Amino acid sequence: CASKGSSYNEQFF.

The chain recombines TRBV7-2 with TRBJ2-3; the D gene is possibly TRBD1 (5 bases). This CDR3 is 14 amino acids long. V was cut by 6 bases and J by 2 bases, with 12 bases left in between. In germline, CDR1 is SGHTA, CDR2 FQGNSA. The CDR3 here is CASRRTSDTDTQYF. The CDR3 region has the DNA TGTGCCAGCAGGAGGACAAGTGACACAGATACGCAGTATTTT.

V and J are TRBV5-1 and TRBJ2-7; 10 nucleotides agree with TRBD1. V lost 0 bases, J lost 3 bases, and 15 bases stayed unmatched. The germline CDR1 and CDR2 sequences are SGHRS and YFSETQ. The CDR3 runs to 19 residues. The CDR3 coding sequence is TGCGCCAGCAGCTTGGAACCGGGACAGGGGCCGAGGACCATCTACGAGCAGTACTTC. This encodes CASSLEPGQGPRTIYEQYF.

The chain uses TRBV28 and TRBJ1-1; TRBD1 might be the D (6 bases). Germline CDR1 is MDHEN and CDR2 is SYDVKM. Trimming stripped 5 bases from V and 6 bases from J, with 28 bases between. CDR3 length: 18 residues. CDR3 in DNA: TGTGCCAGCAGTCCCGTGGCAGGGGCGTCCCTTTCCTTCGCTGAAGCTTTCTTT. It encodes CASSPVAGASLSFAEAFF.

The V and J genes are TRBV20-1 and TRBJ2-1; no firm D call. Trimming cost V 3 bases and J 6 bases, with 3 bases left between them. CDR3 size: 10 residues. Germline V gene data show CDR1 as DFQATT and CDR2 as SNEGSKA (reference sequence). CDR3 protein: CSARFNEQFF. In DNA, the CDR3 is TGCAGTGCTAGGTTCAATGAGCAGTTCTTC.

This chain connects TRBV7-2 to TRBJ2-3, with a possible D match to TRBD1 (6 bases). This CDR3 is 16 amino acids long. V lost 2 bases to trimming and J lost 0 bases, with 12 bases between them. Germline CDR1 and CDR2: SGHTA and FQGNSA. The CDR3 DNA reads as TGTGCCAGCAGCTTACAGGGGACGGCTAGCACAGATACGCAGTATTTT. It yields the protein CASSLQGTASTDTQYF.

The V gene is TRBV28, the J gene TRBJ2-7, with D maybe TRBD1 (5 bases). This CDR3 spans 15 amino acids. Per germline, CDR1 MDHEN and CDR2 SYDVKM. The ends were cut back, 4 bases at V and 0 bases at J, with 13 bases in the middle. CDR3 residues: CASSSQGASSYEQYF. The CDR3 nucleotides are TGTGCCAGCAGTTCCCAGGGTGCCAGCTCCTACGAGCAGTACTTC.

V gene TRBV6-5 combines with J gene TRBJ2-1; no clear D gene. The CDR3 loop spans 12 amino acids. V was trimmed by 10 bases and J by 8 bases, leaving 15 bases between them. Per the germline V gene, CDR1 is MNHEY and CDR2 is SVGAGI. CDR3 in DNA: TGTGCCACAGCAACAGCCGTAGATGAGCAGTTCTTC. The encoded protein is CATATAVDEQFF.

The rearrangement joins TRBV27 to TRBJ2-2, with 12 nucleotides matching TRBD2. V lost 6 bases to trimming and J lost 4 bases; unmatched junction nucleotides: 0. In germline, CDR1 is MNHEY, CDR2 SMNVEV (reference sequence). The CDR3 is 14 amino acids. Written as DNA, the CDR3 is TGTGCCAGCAGGGGACTAGCGGGCACCGGGGAGCTGTTTTTT. Its protein is CASRGLAGTGELFF.

The chain employs TRBV11-2 and TRBJ1-1; no firm D call. The germline gives CDR1 SGHAT, CDR2 FQNNGV. The CDR3 has 15 amino acids. V lost 0 bases, J lost 0 bases, and 8 bases lay in between. In DNA, the CDR3 is TGTGCCAGCAGCTTAGAATTGCAGATGAACACTGAAGCTTTCTTT. Translated, it gives CASSLELQMNTEAFF.

The CDR3 nucleotides read TGTGCCAGCAGGCGTAGCGGGAGTGGCAACGAGCAGTACTTC. Its translation is CASRRSGSGNEQYF. The V call is TRBV6-5, the J call TRBJ2-7; 9 nucleotides align to TRBD2. The J segment lost 5 bases and the V segment lost 6 bases, leaving 8 bases of the junction unmatched. The CDR3 length is 14 residues. Germline values: CDR1 MNHEY, CDR2 SVGAGI.

The chain employs TRBV5-1 and TRBJ2-2; the match to TRBD1 covers 9 bases. Germline values: CDR1 SGHRS, CDR2 YFSETQ. The V segment lost 7 bases and the J segment 1 base; nucleotides outside the gene matches: 11. The CDR3 totals 17 residues. CDR3 in amino acids: CASGEWTGALNTGELFF. The CDR3 coding sequence is TGCGCCAGCGGGGAGTGGACAGGGGCCTTGAACACCGGGGAGCTGTTTTTT. The entire variable domain, with the rest obtained from reference TRBV5-1 and TRBJ2-2, is as follows: KAGVTQTPRYLIKTRGQQVTLSCSPISGHRSVSWYQQTPGQGLQFLFEYFSETQRNKGNFPGRFSGRQFSNSRSEMNVSTLELGDSALYLCASGEWTGALNTGELFFGEGSRLTVL.

V gene TRBV6-5 combines with J gene TRBJ1-4; 8 positions agree with TRBD1. J gave up 5 bases and V 6 bases, and 8 bases lay outside the gene matches. This CDR3 is built from 15 residues. CDR1 MNHEY and CDR2 SVGAGI come from the germline V gene. CDR3 sequence (DNA): TGTGCCAGCAGCCTCCGGGACAGGCCAAATGAAAAACTGTTTTTT. This encodes CASSLRDRPNEKLFF.

The chain's CDR3 is CASSLSRTGGWGTEAFF. The CDR3 coding sequence is TGTGCCAGCAGTTTATCTAGGACAGGGGGGTGGGGCACTGAAGCTTTCTTT. The gene calls are TRBV27 and TRBJ1-1, with TRBD1 matching over 10 bases. The CDR3 spans 17 residues. From germline, CDR1 is MNHEY and CDR2 SMNVEV (reference sequence). Trimming removed 0 bases from V and 4 bases from J; junction bases left unmatched: 8.

This sequence joins TRBV12-5 and TRBJ2-3; 8 bases fit TRBD1. CDR1 LGHNT and CDR2 FRNRAP come from the germline V gene. The V gene end was trimmed by 6 bases and the J gene end by 1 base; junction bases not matched to a gene: 0. This CDR3 has 13 amino acids. The CDR3 DNA follows: TGTGCTAGTGGGACAGGGGGCACAGATACGCAGTATTTT. It translates to CASGTGGTDTQYF.

The chain links TRBV15 to TRBJ1-1; D gene ambiguous. There are 11 residues in the CDR3. V was shortened by 4 bases and J by 8 bases, with 8 bases between the two germline ends. Germline CDR1 LNHNV, CDR2 YYDKDF (reference sequence). CDR3 residues: CATSKAPEAFF. The CDR3 DNA follows: TGTGCCACCAGCAAAGCACCCGAAGCTTTCTTT.

J is TRBJ1-3 and V is TRBV28; D remains unclear. CDR1 is MDHEN, CDR2 SYDVKM, per germline. With 6 bases removed from V and 0 bases from J, the gap between germline ends came to 15 bases. This CDR3 is 16 amino acids long. In DNA form, the CDR3 reads TGTGCCAGCAGCCCTCCTACATCGCTCTCTGGAAACACCATATATTTT. This encodes CASSPPTSLSGNTIYF.